This TCR beta chain came from a study of shared clonotypes between healthy human individuals. The naive CD8 subset, CD45RO-negative cells positively selected for CCR7, excluded terminally differentiated effector memory CD45RA+ cells. In the authors' methods: ImmunoSEQ output lacked quality scores and full-length reads, limiting matched filtering. Assay used: immunoSEQ multiplex PCR; TCRdb lists only in-frame clones, some missing. V, J and clone size are those of that table, while D and trimming were read from the DNA. The sample carries some 2,000,000 clones, about 95% recorded once. This clone was detected once. Its specificity is unknown. This CDR3 is also generated by other DNA sequences in the sample. Findings and limits, study-wide: As a rule, naive subsets had a larger estimated richness than memory subsets.

Sequenced material: naive CD8+ T cells sorted from blood. This clonotype was obtained from a man between 18 and 29 years old in good health.

The CDR3 loop is CASSPGPGYEQYF. CDR3 DNA: TGTGCCAGCTCACCAGGACCAGGCTACGAGCAGTACTTC. The chain joins TRBV18 to TRBJ2-7; D not certain. The CDR3 extends over 13 amino acids. Germline V gene data show CDR1 as KGHSH and CDR2 as LQKENI. The V gene lost 2 bases and the J gene lost 3 bases, with 8 bases spanning the gap.